Shown below are 13 T cell receptor beta chains from a single sample sequenced in a study of blood T cell repertoires in COVID-19. TCRdb's table, derived via immunoSEQ multiplex PCR, lists solely in-frame clones and lacks some. This sample has about 81,000 clones, with around 80% found just once. The sequenced sample consisted of peripheral blood. These TCRs come from a human donor in a cohort sampled during active COVID-19.

The V and J genes are TRBV5-4 and TRBJ1-2, with D unclear. Trimming took off 2 bases at V and 2 bases at J, with 7 bases between the two ends. The V gene's germline CDR1 is SGHNT and CDR2 YYREEE (reference sequence). The CDR3 loop spans 13 amino acids. CDR3 in DNA: TGTGCCAGCAGCTTCGCACAGAACTATGGCTACACCTTC. Translating gives CASSFAQNYGYTF. Complete variable domain (other parts from reference TRBV5-4 and TRBJ1-2): ETGVTQSPTHLIKTRGQQVTLRCSSQSGHNTVSWYQQALGQGPQFIFQYYREEENGRGNFPPRFSGLQFPNYSSELNVNALELDDSALYLCASSFAQNYGYTFGSGTRLTVV.

The rearrangement joins TRBV19 to TRBJ2-7; D gene unclear. This CDR3 is built from 11 residues. V gave up 6 bases and J gave up 4 bases, with 7 bases separating them. Germline CDR1 LNHDA, CDR2 SQIVND (reference sequence). DNA of the CDR3: TGTGCCAGTAGAACGGGTTACGAGCAGTACTTC. Protein product: CASRTGYEQYF.

This clone came up a few times. This chain links TRBV4-3 with TRBJ1-1; D is undetermined. V shed 0 bases and J shed 1 base, with 6 bases lying between them. Germline-derived CDR1 and CDR2 are LGHNA and YSLEER. The CDR3 contains 14 residues. CDR3 sequence: CASSQDTSNTEAFF. The DNA for the CDR3 is TGCGCCAGCAGCCAAGATACATCGAACACTGAAGCTTTCTTT.

The chain employs TRBV6-5 and TRBJ1-1; D is unclear. Trimming took off 8 bases at V and 0 bases at J, with 7 bases between the two ends. Germline assignment: CDR1 MNHEY and CDR2 SVGAGI. The CDR3 extends over 12 amino acids. The CDR3 region has the DNA TGTGCCAGCGCGGTCATGAACACTGAAGCTTTCTTT. It yields the protein CASAVMNTEAFF.

This clone was seen more than once but under ten times. The chain combines TRBV15 with TRBJ1-5; D gene unclear. In germline, CDR1 is LNHNV, CDR2 YYDKDF (reference sequence). CDR3 length: 15 residues. The V end was cut by 5 bases, the J end by 0 bases, with 11 bases between. The CDR3 DNA reads as TGTGCCACCAGCCGGACTGGGGATAGCAATCAGCCCCAGCATTTT. It codes for CATSRTGDSNQPQHF.

This chain links TRBV2 with TRBJ1-5; D gene uncertain. The CDR3 contains 13 residues. CDR1 and CDR2 (germline): SNHLY, FYNNEI. The V end was cut by 1 base, the J end by 7 bases, with 8 bases between. This CDR3 is CASSEEGEQPQHF. DNA for the CDR3: TGTGCCAGCAGTGAAGAGGGAGAGCAGCCCCAGCATTTT. Together with reference TRBV2 and TRBJ1-5, the CDR3 gives the full variable domain: EPEVTQTPSHQVTQMGQEVILRCVPISNHLYFYWYRQILGQKVEFLVSFYNNEISEKSEIFDDQFSVERPDGSNFTLKIRSTKLEDSAMYFCASSEEGEQPQHFGDGTRLSIL.

This chain links TRBV30 with TRBJ1-1; D is undetermined. V was pared by 1 base and J by 7 bases, with 7 bases between. This CDR3 is 11 amino acids long. Germline assignment: CDR1 GTSNPN and CDR2 SVGIG (reference sequence). CDR3 region: CAWSGESEAFF. The DNA for the CDR3 is TGTGCCTGGAGTGGAGAGAGTGAAGCTTTCTTT.

This clone was counted a single time. The chain uses TRBV4-1 and TRBJ1-1; 7 bases map to TRBD1. CDR1 MGHRA and CDR2 YSYEKL come from the germline V gene. After removal of 3 bases from V and 1 base from J, the junction contained 5 bases not matched to a gene. This CDR3 is 15 amino acids long. The CDR3 sequence: CASSHPRQGNTEAFF. Here the CDR3 DNA reads TGCGCCAGCAGCCACCCAAGACAGGGGAACACTGAAGCTTTCTTT.

Here the CDR3 DNA reads TGTGCCAGCAGCCCTGACAGGGAACGGCGGCAGTACTTC. Residues: CASSPDRERRQYF. The chain couples TRBV7-9 to TRBJ2-7; TRBD1 matches 7 bases. In germline, CDR1 is SEHNR, CDR2 FQNEAQ (reference sequence). CDR3 size: 13 residues. V trimming: 5 bases; J trimming: 9 bases; junction bases outside the gene matches: 10. Variable domain in full (rest from reference TRBV7-9 and TRBJ2-7): DTGVSQNPRHKITKRGQNVTFRCDPISEHNRLYWYRQTLGQGPEFLTYFQNEAQLEKSRLLSDRFSAERPKGSFSTLEIQRTEQGDSAMYLCASSPDRERRQYFGPGTRLTVT.

The rearrangement uses TRBV9 and TRBJ2-5, with 11 bases matching TRBD2. V lost 3 bases to trimming and J lost 5 bases; unmatched junction nucleotides: 6. The CDR3 covers 15 residues. Germline V gene lookup returns CDR1 SGDLS and CDR2 YYNGEE. The CDR3 loop reads CASSGPSGGLETQYF. The CDR3, as DNA: TGTGCCAGCAGCGGACCTAGCGGGGGGCTGGAGACCCAGTACTTC. Supplemented by reference TRBV9 and TRBJ2-5, the full variable domain reads DSGVTQTPKHLITATGQRVTLRCSPRSGDLSVYWYQQSLDQGLQFLIQYYNGEERAKGNILERFSAQQFPDLHSELNLSSLELGDSALYFCASSGPSGGLETQYFGPGTRLLVL.

V is TRBV6-5 and J is TRBJ1-6, with D possibly being TRBD1 (6 bases). The germline gives CDR1 MNHEY, CDR2 SVGAGI. V was cut by 6 bases and J by 6 bases, with 12 bases left in between. CDR3 length: 14 residues. The CDR3 DNA follows: TGTGCCAGCAGACAAACAGGGCGTAATTCACCCCTCCACTTT. Its translation is CASRQTGRNSPLHF.

The chain links TRBV9 to TRBJ1-4, with D possibly being TRBD1 (5 bases). CDR1 and CDR2 from the germline V gene are SGDLS and YYNGEE. Trimming took 0 bases from V and 0 from J, leaving 6 bases between them. The CDR3 length is 15 residues. This chain's CDR3 is CASSVGGATNEKLFF. For the CDR3, the DNA is TGTGCCAGCAGCGTAGGGGGGGCAACTAATGAAAAACTGTTTTTT.

This clone was seen more than once but under ten times. The CDR3 sequence: CASSFDRDGGYTF. The CDR3 nucleotides read TGCGCCAGCAGCTTCGACAGGGACGGGGGCTACACCTTC. This chain joins TRBV5-1 and TRBJ1-2, with 7 bases matching TRBD1. The junction had 6 bases not matched to a gene; V was cut back by 2 bases and J by 8 bases. Germline loops: CDR1 SGHRS, CDR2 YFSETQ. This CDR3 has 13 residues.